Below, 20 T cell receptor beta chains from the same sample are listed, as sequenced in a study of blood T cells in healthy people across ages. Then a second PCR, running roughly 7 to 12 cycles, was carried out with a sample-barcoded 5' primer and a J-beta primer mix. TCRdb used MiXCR to reprocess the 5' RACE reads, holding one entry per CDR3 protein. This sample has around 790,000 distinct CDR3 sequences, with under 55% found just once. Sequenced input: blood. The receptors derive from a man between 60 and 75 years old in good health.

This sequence joins TRBV15 and TRBJ2-1; the D gene is possibly TRBD1 (6 bases). Trimming took 1 base from V and 4 from J, leaving 8 bases between them. Germline CDR1 LNHNV, CDR2 YYDKDF (reference sequence). CDR3 length: 14 amino acids. Written as DNA, the CDR3 is TGTGCCACCAGCAGAGGGACAGATTACAATGAGCAGTTCTTC. It is translated as CATSRGTDYNEQFF.

This clonotype was detected only a few times. The chain links TRBV4-3 to TRBJ2-7, with no clear D. Per the germline V gene, CDR1 is LGHNA and CDR2 is YSLEER. Trimming cost V 1 base and J 4 bases, with 11 bases left between them. The CDR3 contains 14 residues. CDR3 in amino acids: CASSQGPRQYEQYF. CDR3 nucleotide sequence: TGCGCCAGCAGCCAAGGCCCCAGGCAGTACGAGCAGTACTTC.

This clonotype occurred a few times. The chain employs TRBV20-1 and TRBJ2-3, with TRBD2 identical over 8 bases. Germline CDR1 and CDR2: DFQATT and SNEGSKA (reference sequence). The CDR3 length is 17 residues. The junction had 16 bases not matched to a gene; V was cut back by 3 bases and J by 5 bases. The CDR3 loop reads CSASPPRAGVVGDTQYF. DNA of the CDR3: TGCAGTGCTAGCCCGCCCCGAGCGGGGGTTGTTGGAGATACGCAGTATTTT.

This chain links TRBV7-2 with TRBJ2-5, with D possibly being TRBD1 (6 bases). V was shortened by 1 base and J by 4 bases, with 13 bases between the two germline ends. CDR3 length: 15 residues. The germline V gene encodes CDR1 SGHTA and CDR2 FQGNSA. The CDR3 sequence is CASSLDLHRAETQYF. The CDR3 nucleotides read TGTGCCAGCAGCTTAGACCTCCACAGGGCAGAGACCCAGTACTTC.

The V call is TRBV12-3 or TRBV12-4, the J call TRBJ2-7, with TRBD1 matching over 7 bases. V trimming: 3 bases; J trimming: 6 bases; junction bases outside the gene matches: 14. This CDR3 comprises 16 residues. CDR3 DNA: TGTGCCAGCAGTTTCTATCAGGTCAGGGGGTTTTCCGAGCAGTACTTC. As protein: CASSFYQVRGFSEQYF.

As to this clonotype: This could be a read error, since a much larger clone is one nucleotide away. V and J are TRBV13 and TRBJ1-6, with D unresolved. CDR1 and CDR2 (germline): PRHDT, FYEKMQ (reference sequence). The CDR3 has 12 amino acids. CDR3 in DNA: TGTGCCAGCAGCTTAGAGAATTCACCCCCCCACTTT. Translating gives CASSLENSPPHF.

This clonotype was observed a handful of times. V gene TRBV4-3 combines with J gene TRBJ1-4; no definite D call. V was trimmed by 1 base and J by 10 bases, leaving 16 bases between them. CDR1 is LGHNA and CDR2 is YSLEER in the germline V gene. The CDR3 sequence is 15 residues long. The CDR3 region is CASSQAVGLGRKLFF. CDR3 nucleotides: TGCGCCAGCAGCCAAGCGGTGGGGTTGGGAAGAAAACTGTTTTTT.

CDR3 loop: CASSESRGGADEQFF. The CDR3 nucleotides read TGTGCCAGCAGTGAATCCCGGGGGGGGGCTGATGAGCAGTTCTTC. The chain carries TRBV25-1 and TRBJ2-1; 8 positions agree with TRBD2. The CDR3 totals 15 residues. Per the germline V gene, CDR1 is MGHDK and CDR2 is SYGVNS. V gave up 1 base and J gave up 8 bases; unmatched junction bases: 7. Variable domain in full (rest from reference TRBV25-1 and TRBJ2-1): EADIYQTPRYLVIGTGKKITLECSQTMGHDKMYWYQQDPGMELHLIHYSYGVNSTEKGDLSSESTVSRIRTEHFPLTLESARPSHTSQYLCASSESRGGADEQFFGPGTRLTVL.

This sequence joins TRBV2 and TRBJ1-2; a weak D match, TRBD1 (6 bases). The CDR3 runs to 13 residues. Trimming pared 4 bases from V and 2 bases from J, leaving 8 bases between. Germline loops: CDR1 SNHLY, CDR2 FYNNEI. The CDR3 region is CASSADRNYGYTF. In DNA, the CDR3 is TGTGCCAGCAGTGCGGACAGAAACTATGGCTACACCTTC.

The rearrangement joins TRBV7-2 to TRBJ1-1; 7 bases line up with TRBD1. V lost 5 bases to trimming and J lost 11 bases; unmatched junction nucleotides: 14. Germline CDR1 SGHTA, CDR2 FQGNSA. This CDR3 comprises 14 residues. CDR3 sequence: CASSQRTGDPLAFF. The CDR3 region has the DNA TGTGCCAGCAGCCAACGGACAGGAGACCCCTTGGCTTTCTTT. The whole variable domain, remainder taken from reference TRBV7-2 and TRBJ1-1, is GAGVSQSPSNKVTEKGKDVELRCDPISGHTALYWYRQSLGQGLEFLIYFQGNSAPDKSGLPSDRFSAERTGGSVSTLTIQRTQQEDSAVYLCASSQRTGDPLAFFGQGTRLTVV.

The genes are TRBV11-3 and TRBJ2-7; D is unclear. The CDR3 runs 15 residues. Per germline, CDR1 SGHNT and CDR2 YENEEA. The germline V and J ends were trimmed by 10 bases and 0 bases, with 19 bases remaining between them. CDR3 nucleotide sequence: TGTGCCATCGGCCCGACTGGTCACAGCTCCTACGAGCAGTACTTC. Its translation: CAIGPTGHSSYEQYF.

Only one count was recorded for this clonotype. The chain couples TRBV20-1 to TRBJ2-1, with TRBD1 matching 10 bases. The J call is uncertain, as TRBJ2-7 better fits the DNA end. Germline-derived CDR1 and CDR2 are DFQATT and SNEGSKA (reference sequence). CDR3 size: 14 residues. The CDR3 is CSATGTGDYNEQYF. CDR3 sequence (DNA): TGCAGTGCAACCGGGACAGGGGACTACAATGAGCAGTACTTC.

This clonotype showed up just a few times. This chain uses TRBV3-1 with TRBJ1-2; D gene ambiguous. Trimming stripped 2 bases from V and 3 bases from J, with 7 bases between. Germline CDR1 and CDR2: LGHDT and YNNKEL (reference sequence). The CDR3 is 13 residues long. The chain's CDR3 is CASSQIRDYGYTF. The CDR3 region has the DNA TGTGCCAGCAGCCAAATAAGAGACTATGGCTACACCTTC.

This clonotype was seen a few times. This clone may be a read error of a much larger clone one base away. J is TRBJ2-1 and V is TRBV20-1; a possible D gene is TRBD2 (6 bases). The DNA end is a closer match to TRBJ2-7, so the J assignment may be wrong. The CDR3 runs 15 residues. CDR1 DFQATT and CDR2 SNEGSKA come from the germline V gene (reference sequence). The CDR3 region has the DNA TGCAGTGCTAGCTCCGGGACTCCCTTCGACAATGAGCAGTACTTC. Its protein product is CSASSGTPFDNEQYF.

The V call is TRBV24-1, the J call TRBJ1-1; no reliable D call. The germline V gene encodes CDR1 KGHDR and CDR2 SFDVKD. The CDR3 runs to 13 residues. The germline V and J ends were trimmed by 5 bases and 0 bases, with 6 bases remaining between them. CDR3 sequence: CATSGGMNTEAFF. The CDR3 nucleotides are TGTGCCACCAGTGGAGGGATGAACACTGAAGCTTTCTTT.

With respect to this clonotype: An end of the junction differs from the germline gene, which may be a read error. This chain joins TRBV29-1 and TRBJ1-5; 9 nucleotides agree with TRBD1. The CDR3 has 15 residues. CDR1 is SQVTM and CDR2 is ANQGSEA in the germline V gene. The CDR3 region is CSVISGQGNNQPRHF. For the CDR3, the DNA is TGCAGCGTCATCTCCGGACAGGGGAACAATCAGCCCCGGCATTTT.

This clonotype has more than one count but fewer than ten. CDR3 amino acids: CASHPLPGQHEQYF. The CDR3 DNA follows: TGTGCCAGCCACCCGTTGCCGGGGCAACACGAGCAGTACTTC. The rearrangement joins TRBV27 to TRBJ2-7; perhaps D is TRBD1 or TRBD2 (5 bases each). V shed 8 bases and J shed 5 bases, with 19 bases lying between them. In germline, CDR1 is MNHEY, CDR2 SMNVEV (reference sequence). This CDR3 is 14 amino acids long.

For this clonotype: One junction end disagrees with the germline gene, perhaps due to a read error. The rearrangement uses TRBV12-3 or TRBV12-4 and TRBJ2-3; D is ambiguous. The CDR3 covers 12 residues. DNA of the CDR3: TGTGCCGGCAGTAGGAGTGCCGATACGCAGTATTTT. This gives the protein CAGSRSADTQYF.

This rearrangement joins TRBV3-1 to TRBJ2-7, with 10 bases identical to TRBD1. The J segment lost 3 bases and the V segment lost 3 bases, leaving 2 bases of the junction unmatched. There are 14 residues in the CDR3. Per germline, CDR1 LGHDT and CDR2 YNNKEL (reference sequence). The CDR3 sequence: CASSHRTGGYEQYF. CDR3 coding DNA: TGTGCCAGCAGCCACCGGACAGGGGGCTACGAGCAGTACTTC.

This clonotype has just a few counts. This rearrangement joins TRBV11-2 to TRBJ1-1; D gene uncertain. The germline gives CDR1 SGHAT, CDR2 FQNNGV. Trimming removed 2 bases at V and 6 bases at J, with 7 bases between. CDR3 length equals 12 residues. Here the CDR3 reads CASSLLAPEAFF. The CDR3 DNA is TGTGCCAGCAGCTTACTAGCTCCTGAAGCTTTCTTT.